What follows describes a single T cell receptor (beta chain). The CDR3 extends over 13 amino acids. V lost 7 bases and J lost 3, with 12 bases in between. The entry originates in a study of T cells after yellow fever vaccination. TCRdb reprocessed the 5' RACE reads via MiXCR and lists one record per CDR3 protein. The table shows around 320,000 distinct CDR3 sequences, with less than 9.5% occurring only once. This chain links TRBV12-3 or TRBV12-4 with TRBJ1-2; D may be TRBD1 (5 bases). The material was CD4+ T cells sorted from PBMCs, obtained 5 days after the yellow fever booster vaccination. The sequence derives from a man aged 18 to 35 who received the YFV17D yellow fever vaccine. DNA for the CDR3: TGTGCCAGCAATCCTGGGGGACACTATGGCTACACCTTC. Translated, it gives CASNPGGHYGYTF.